Presented here are 5 T cell receptor beta chains from one specimen sequenced in a study of blood T cell repertoires in COVID-19. Only in-frame clones appear in the TCRdb table, and some are missing; sequencing was by immunoSEQ multiplex PCR. The table records under 350,000 clones, roughly 86% of them present only once. The sequenced sample was PBMCs or T cells enriched from blood (not recorded which). Receptors were obtained from a woman aged 60-75 years who had recovered from COVID-19.

This sequence joins TRBV5-1 and TRBJ1-4, with D maybe TRBD1 (6 bases). The ends were cut back, 3 bases at V and 7 bases at J, with 10 bases in the middle. The CDR3 has 13 residues. CDR1 and CDR2 (germline): SGHRS, YFSETQ. CDR3 sequence (DNA): TGCGCCAGCAGCTGGACAGCTCGTGAAAAACTGTTTTTT. Amino acid sequence: CASSWTAREKLFF.

The rearrangement uses TRBV6-5 and TRBJ2-5; D may be TRBD1 (5 bases). The CDR3 length is 15 residues. The V gene's germline CDR1 is MNHEY and CDR2 SVGAGI. V lost 6 bases to trimming and J lost 1 base, with 15 bases between them. CDR3 protein: CASRLTTGPQETQYF. Here the CDR3 DNA reads TGTGCCAGCAGGTTAACCACAGGACCCCAAGAGACCCAGTACTTC.

V is TRBV9 and J is TRBJ2-2; D call uncertain. Per germline, CDR1 SGDLS and CDR2 YYNGEE. CDR3 size: 14 residues. V gave up 0 bases and J gave up 7 bases, with 10 bases separating them. This CDR3 reads CASSVAIADGELFF. The CDR3 DNA sequence: TGTGCCAGCAGCGTAGCTATAGCCGACGGGGAGCTGTTTTTT.

This clone has a handful of counts. The chain links TRBV27 to TRBJ2-7, with D hard to call. Germline-derived CDR1 and CDR2 are MNHEY and SMNVEV (reference sequence). The V end lost 6 bases, the J end lost 3 bases, and 15 bases lay between the germline ends. CDR3 length equals 14 residues. This CDR3 is CASSSVGLSYEQYF. Here the CDR3 DNA reads TGTGCCAGCAGCTCAGTTGGGCTCAGCTACGAGCAGTACTTC.

The rearrangement uses TRBV10-3 and TRBJ2-4, with D unresolved. V dropped 3 bases and J dropped 0 bases, with 18 bases sitting between them. Germline lookup yields CDR1 ENHRY and CDR2 SYGVKD. This CDR3 is built from 18 residues. The CDR3 sequence is CAISDPPLLQIAKNIQYF. The CDR3 region has the DNA TGTGCCATCAGTGACCCCCCCCTTTTGCAGATAGCCAAAAACATTCAGTACTTC.